This is a list of T cell receptor beta chains from one sample in a study of patients and donors after allogeneic stem cell transplantation. From the RT-PCR reads, TCRdb called clonotypes with MiXCR, one entry per CDR3 protein. This sample carries approximately 200,000 distinct CDR3 sequences, 38% of them seen once, and the ten largest clones take around 10%. Sequencing was performed on blood, either unsorted or a sorted T cell fraction (not recorded which). These receptors originate from a human donor who was either an allogeneic HSCT recipient or a stem cell or donor lymphocyte infusion donor (not recorded which). It is not recorded whose cells these are; they may come from a transplant donor. CDR3s include the opening cysteine and the closing phenylalanine or tryptophan. A D gene is named only where the DNA matches it firmly. Size is stated for part of the rows, as once, few or many counts, or as a class when the clone is expanded.

d_gene,v_gene,abundance,j_gene,CDR3nt,CDR3aa
-,TRBV20-1,-,TRBJ2-7,TGCAGTGCAAGAGACATGGACACCTCCTACGAGCAGTACTTC,CSARDMDTSYEQYF
-,TRBV12-3/TRBV12-4,-,TRBJ2-1,TGTGCCAGCAGAGGGGACTCACCCGCCTACAATGAGCAGTTCTTC,CASRGDSPAYNEQFF
-,TRBV5-6,-,TRBJ1-2,TGTGCCAGCAGCTTGCACACGGGCCTATCGGGTGGCTACACCTTC,CASSLHTGLSGGYTF
-,TRBV6-5,-,TRBJ2-5,TGTGCCAGCAGTCAAGGGGGGAGGGGAGAGACCCAGTACTTC,CASSQGGRGETQYF
-,TRBV29-1,few,TRBJ2-5,TGCAGCGCTGGGACCCGCCAAGAGACCCAGTACTTC,CSAGTRQETQYF
TRBD1,TRBV7-9,-,TRBJ1-5,TGTGCCAGCAGCCCGGGACAGAATCAGCCCCAGCATTTT,CASSPGQNQPQHF
-,TRBV24-1,few,TRBJ2-7,TGTGCCACCAGTGATTTGCGTGGGGAGCAGTACTTC,CATSDLRGEQYF
TRBD1,TRBV12-3/TRBV12-4,-,TRBJ1-4,TGTGCCAGCAGTCGCGACAGGGCTCTGGGAAAACTGTTTTTT,CASSRDRALGKLFF
-,TRBV28,-,TRBJ2-5,TGTGCCAGCAGTCACAAACAGGGAGGAGAGACCCAGTACTTC,CASSHKQGGETQYF
-,TRBV5-6,few,TRBJ1-2,TGTGCCAGCAGCTTGGCGGGTGGCTACACCTTC,CASSLAGGYTF
TRBD1,TRBV20-1,few,TRBJ1-5,TGCAGTGCTAGCCCAGGGGGGCATCAGCCCCAGCATTTT,CSASPGGHQPQHF
-,TRBV20-1,few,TRBJ1-4,TGCAGTGCTAGAGATGGGCTCAGAGCGGAAAAACTGTTTTTT,CSARDGLRAEKLFF
-,TRBV7-8,few,TRBJ1-2,TGTGCCAGCAGCTCCGACAGTCCGAACTATGGCTACACCTTC,CASSSDSPNYGYTF
-,TRBV5-1,few,TRBJ1-2,TGCGCCAGCAGCTTGCGGGGGTTGGATGGCTACACCTTC,CASSLRGLDGYTF
TRBD1,TRBV27,-,TRBJ1-1,TGTGCCAGCAGTCTGTACAGGGGGAGGGAAGCTTTCTTT,CASSLYRGREAFF
-,TRBV12-3/TRBV12-4,few,TRBJ1-4,TGTGCCAGCAGTTCTCCTCCACAGGGCGAGATTGAAAAACTGTTTTTT,CASSSPPQGEIEKLFF
-,TRBV20-1,few,TRBJ1-1,TGCAGTGCTACAGCCGGACCGTTGAACACTGAAGCTTTCTTT,CSATAGPLNTEAFF
TRBD2,TRBV5-5,-,TRBJ2-5,TGTGCCAGCAGCTTCCGACTAGCGGAGGAGACCCAGTACTTC,CASSFRLAEETQYF